A single TCR beta chain is shown here with its context. The antigen is not known. Aged 18 to 65, the patients had hyperthyroidism that was newly diagnosed and had lasted under 2 months. Patients showing uncontrolled infection, other autoimmune disease, pregnancy or lactation were ineligible. Fresh 10 ml peripheral blood yielded PBMCs. This CDR3 is 14 amino acids long. Trimming took 0 bases from V and 5 from J, leaving 11 bases between them. Germline V gene data show CDR1 as SGHRS and CDR2 as YFSETQ. These data originate in a study of T cells in Graves' hyperthyroidism and ophthalmopathy. Overall study findings and caveats: Model output signaled ophthalmopathy a median roughly 6.1 months ahead of onset.

TCR beta CDR3 regions were amplified from RNA. TCR CDR3 regions were first amplified by RT-PCR with HTBI primers. TCRdb recomputed calls from the multiplex PCR reads with MiXCR, one row per CDR3 protein. The sample records around 520,000 distinct CDR3 sequences, 14% being singletons. Specimen: blood. The sequence was obtained from a woman aged 18-29 years with Graves' hyperthyroidism. The V gene is TRBV5-1, the J gene TRBJ2-5, with TRBD2 as a possible D gene (6 bases). CDR3 region: CASSLAASDETQYF. CDR3 nucleotide sequence: TGCGCCAGCAGCTTGGCGGCTAGCGACGAGACCCAGTACTTC. Supplemented by reference TRBV5-1 and TRBJ2-5, the full variable domain reads KAGVTQTPRYLIKTRGQQVTLSCSPISGHRSVSWYQQTPGQGLQFLFEYFSETQRNKGNFPGRFSGRQFSNSRSEMNVSTLELGDSALYLCASSLAASDETQYFGPGTRLLVL.